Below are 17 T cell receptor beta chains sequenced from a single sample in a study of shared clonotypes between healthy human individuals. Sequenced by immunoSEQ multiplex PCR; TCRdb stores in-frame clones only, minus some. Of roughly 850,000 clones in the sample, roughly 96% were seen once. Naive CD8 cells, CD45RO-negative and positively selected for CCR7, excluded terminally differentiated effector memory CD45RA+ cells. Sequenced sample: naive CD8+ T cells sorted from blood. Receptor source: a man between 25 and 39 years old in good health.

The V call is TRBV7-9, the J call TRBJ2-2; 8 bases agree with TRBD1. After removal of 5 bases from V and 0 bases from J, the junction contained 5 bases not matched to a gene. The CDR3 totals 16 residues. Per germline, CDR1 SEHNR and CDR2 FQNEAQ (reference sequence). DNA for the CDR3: TGTGCCAGCAGCCCACTACAGGGGGCGAACACCGGGGAGCTGTTTTTT. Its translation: CASSPLQGANTGELFF.

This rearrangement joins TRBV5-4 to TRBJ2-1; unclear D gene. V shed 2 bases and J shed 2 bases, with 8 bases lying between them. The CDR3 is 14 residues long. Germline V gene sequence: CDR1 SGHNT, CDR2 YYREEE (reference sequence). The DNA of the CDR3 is TGTGCCAGCAGCTTTGCGCCTCCCTACAATGAGCAGTTCTTC. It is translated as CASSFAPPYNEQFF.

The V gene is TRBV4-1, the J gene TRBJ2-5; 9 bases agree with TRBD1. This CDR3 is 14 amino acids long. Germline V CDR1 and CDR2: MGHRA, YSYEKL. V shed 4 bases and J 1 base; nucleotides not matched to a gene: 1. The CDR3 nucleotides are TGCGCCAGCAGCCCGGGACAGGGCCAAGAGACCCAGTACTTC. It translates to CASSPGQGQETQYF.

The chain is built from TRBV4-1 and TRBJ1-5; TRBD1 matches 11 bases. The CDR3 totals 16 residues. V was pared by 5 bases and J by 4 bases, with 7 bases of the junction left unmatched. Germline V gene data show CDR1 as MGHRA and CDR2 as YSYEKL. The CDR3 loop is CASSKFGQGANQPQHF. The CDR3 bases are TGCGCCAGCAGCAAATTTGGACAGGGGGCGAATCAGCCCCAGCATTTT.

Written as DNA, the CDR3 is TGTGCCAGCAGCCAAGAACCGTTGACAGGCCGGAATGAAAAACTGTTTTTT. Translating it yields CASSQEPLTGRNEKLFF. This chain uses TRBV14 with TRBJ1-4, with D possibly matching TRBD1 (6 bases). The V gene lost 0 bases and the J gene lost 5 bases, with 16 bases spanning the gap. The CDR3 spans 17 residues. Per germline, CDR1 SGHDN and CDR2 FVKESK.

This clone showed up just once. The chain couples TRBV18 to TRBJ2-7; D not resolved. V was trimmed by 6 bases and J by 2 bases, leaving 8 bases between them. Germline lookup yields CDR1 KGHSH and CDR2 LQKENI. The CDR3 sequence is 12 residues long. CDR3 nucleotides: TGTGCCAGCTCTCGCAGGACCTACGAGCAGTACTTC. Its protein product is CASSRRTYEQYF. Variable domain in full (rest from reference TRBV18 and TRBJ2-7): NAGVMQNPRHLVRRRGQEARLRCSPMKGHSHVYWYRQLPEEGLKFMVYLQKENIIDESGMPKERFSAEFPKEGPSILRIQQVVRGDSAAYFCASSRRTYEQYFGPGTRLTVT.

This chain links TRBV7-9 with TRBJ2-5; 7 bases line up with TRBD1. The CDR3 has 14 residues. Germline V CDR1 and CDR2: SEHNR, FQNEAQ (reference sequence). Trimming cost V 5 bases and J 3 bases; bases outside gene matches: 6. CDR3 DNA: TGTGCCAGCAGCCGATTTACAGGGGAAGAGACCCAGTACTTC. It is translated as CASSRFTGEETQYF. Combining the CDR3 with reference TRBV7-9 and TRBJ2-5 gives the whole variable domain DTGVSQNPRHKITKRGQNVTFRCDPISEHNRLYWYRQTLGQGPEFLTYFQNEAQLEKSRLLSDRFSAERPKGSFSTLEIQRTEQGDSAMYLCASSRFTGEETQYFGPGTRLLVL.

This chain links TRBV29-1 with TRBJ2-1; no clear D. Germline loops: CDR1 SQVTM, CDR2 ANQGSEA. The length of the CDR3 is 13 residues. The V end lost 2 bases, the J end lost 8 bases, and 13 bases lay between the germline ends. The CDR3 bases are TGCAGCGTTGAACGGGTGTCTAGTTATGAGCAGTTCTTC. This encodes CSVERVSSYEQFF.

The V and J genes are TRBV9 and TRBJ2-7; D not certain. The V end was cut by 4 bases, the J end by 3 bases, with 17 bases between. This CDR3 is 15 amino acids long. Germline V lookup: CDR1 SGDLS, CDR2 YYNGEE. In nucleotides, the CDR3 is TGTGCCAGCAGCCCCTCGGGTCTCGTGGGCTACGAGCAGTACTTC. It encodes CASSPSGLVGYEQYF. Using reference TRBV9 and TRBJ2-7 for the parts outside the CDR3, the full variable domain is DSGVTQTPKHLITATGQRVTLRCSPRSGDLSVYWYQQSLDQGLQFLIQYYNGEERAKGNILERFSAQQFPDLHSELNLSSLELGDSALYFCASSPSGLVGYEQYFGPGTRLTVT.

In DNA, the CDR3 is TGCGCCAGCATGAGTATCTCCTACAATGAGCAGTTCTTC. It codes for CASMSISYNEQFF. V and J are TRBV10-2 and TRBJ2-1; D not certain. The V end was cut by 7 bases, the J end by 0 bases, with 7 bases between. The CDR3 is 13 residues long. Germline V CDR1 and CDR2: WSHSY, SAAADI.

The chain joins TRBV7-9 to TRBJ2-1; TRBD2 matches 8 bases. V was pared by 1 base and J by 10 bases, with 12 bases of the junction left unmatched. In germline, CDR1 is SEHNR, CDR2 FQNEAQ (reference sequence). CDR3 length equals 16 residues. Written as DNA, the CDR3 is TGTGCCAGCAGCTTAGGAGATCTAGCGGGTAGTTGGGAGCAGTTCTTC. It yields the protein CASSLGDLAGSWEQFF.

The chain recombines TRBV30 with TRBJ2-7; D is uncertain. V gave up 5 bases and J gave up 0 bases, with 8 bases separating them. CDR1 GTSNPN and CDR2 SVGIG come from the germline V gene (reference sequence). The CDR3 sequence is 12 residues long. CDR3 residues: CAWRTDSYEQYF. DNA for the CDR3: TGTGCCTGGCGGACGGACTCCTACGAGCAGTACTTC.

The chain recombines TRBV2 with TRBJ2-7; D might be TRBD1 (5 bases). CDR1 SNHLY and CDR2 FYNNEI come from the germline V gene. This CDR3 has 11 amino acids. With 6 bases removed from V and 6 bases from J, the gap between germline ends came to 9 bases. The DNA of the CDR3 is TGTGCCAGCAGGGGAAGGGGCGAGCAGTACTTC. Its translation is CASRGRGEQYF. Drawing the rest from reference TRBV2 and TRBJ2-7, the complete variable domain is EPEVTQTPSHQVTQMGQEVILRCVPISNHLYFYWYRQILGQKVEFLVSFYNNEISEKSEIFDDQFSVERPDGSNFTLKIRSTKLEDSAMYFCASRGRGEQYFGPGTRLTVT.

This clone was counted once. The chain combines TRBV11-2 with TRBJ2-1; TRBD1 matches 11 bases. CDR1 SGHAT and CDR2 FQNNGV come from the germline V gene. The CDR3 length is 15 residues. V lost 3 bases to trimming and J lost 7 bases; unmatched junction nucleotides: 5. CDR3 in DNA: TGTGCCAGCAGCTTTTGGGACAGGGGGGGAAATGAGCAGTTCTTC. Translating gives CASSFWDRGGNEQFF.

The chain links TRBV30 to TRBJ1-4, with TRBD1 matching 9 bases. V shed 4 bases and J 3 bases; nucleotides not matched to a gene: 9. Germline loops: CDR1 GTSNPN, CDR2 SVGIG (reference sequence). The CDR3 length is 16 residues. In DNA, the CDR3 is TGTGCCTGGAATCCTGGGACAGGGCCCCCTAATGAAAAACTGTTTTTT. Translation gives CAWNPGTGPPNEKLFF.

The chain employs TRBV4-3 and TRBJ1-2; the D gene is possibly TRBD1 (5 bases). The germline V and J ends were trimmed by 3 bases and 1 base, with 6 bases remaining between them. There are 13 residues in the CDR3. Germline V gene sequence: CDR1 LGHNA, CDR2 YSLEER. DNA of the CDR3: TGCGCCAGCAGCCAGGGACGTAACTATGGCTACACCTTC. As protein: CASSQGRNYGYTF.

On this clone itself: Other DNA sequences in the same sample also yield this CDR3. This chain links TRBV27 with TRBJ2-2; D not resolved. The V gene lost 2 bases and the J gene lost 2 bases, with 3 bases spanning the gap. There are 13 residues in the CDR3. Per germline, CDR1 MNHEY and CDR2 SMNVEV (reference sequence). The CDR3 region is CASSLLNTGELFF. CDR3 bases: TGTGCCAGCAGTTTACTAAACACCGGGGAGCTGTTTTTT.